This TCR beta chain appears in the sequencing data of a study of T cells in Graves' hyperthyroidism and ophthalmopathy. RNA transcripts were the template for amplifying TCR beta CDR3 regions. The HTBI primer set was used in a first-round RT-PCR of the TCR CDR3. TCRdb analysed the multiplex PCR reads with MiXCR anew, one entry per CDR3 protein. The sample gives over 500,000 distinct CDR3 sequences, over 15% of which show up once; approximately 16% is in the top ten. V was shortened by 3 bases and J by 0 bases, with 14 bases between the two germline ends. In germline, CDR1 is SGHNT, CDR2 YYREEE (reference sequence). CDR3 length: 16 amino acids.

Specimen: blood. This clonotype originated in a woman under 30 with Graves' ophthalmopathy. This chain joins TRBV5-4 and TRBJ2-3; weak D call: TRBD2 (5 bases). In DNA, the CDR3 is TGTGCCAGCAGCTGGGGAGACTCAAGCAGCACAGATACGCAGTATTTT. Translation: CASSWGDSSSTDTQYF.